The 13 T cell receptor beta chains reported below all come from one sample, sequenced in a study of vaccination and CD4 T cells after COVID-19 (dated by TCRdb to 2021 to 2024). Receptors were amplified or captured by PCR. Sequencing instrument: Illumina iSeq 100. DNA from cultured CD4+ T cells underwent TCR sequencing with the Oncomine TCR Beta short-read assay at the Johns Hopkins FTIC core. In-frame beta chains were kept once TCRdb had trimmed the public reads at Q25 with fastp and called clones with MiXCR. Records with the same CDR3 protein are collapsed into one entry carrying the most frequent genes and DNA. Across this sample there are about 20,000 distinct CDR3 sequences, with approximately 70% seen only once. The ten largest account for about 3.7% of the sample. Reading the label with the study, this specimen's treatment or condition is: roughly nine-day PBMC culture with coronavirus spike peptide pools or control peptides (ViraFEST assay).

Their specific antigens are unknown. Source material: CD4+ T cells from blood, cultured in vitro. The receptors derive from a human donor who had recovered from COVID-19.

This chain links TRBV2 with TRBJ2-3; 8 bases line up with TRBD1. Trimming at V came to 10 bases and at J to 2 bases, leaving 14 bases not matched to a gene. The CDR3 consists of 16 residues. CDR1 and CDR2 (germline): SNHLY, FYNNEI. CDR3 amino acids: CATRTGRAANTDTQYF. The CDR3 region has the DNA TGTGCCACACGGACAGGGCGCGCGGCGAACACAGATACGCAGTATTTT.

The CDR3 spells CASSLGDKSAFF. CDR3 nucleotides: TGTGCCAGCAGCTTAGGCGACAAAAGCGCTTTCTTT. This chain links TRBV7-3 with TRBJ1-1; D is ambiguous. Between the trimmed V and J ends, which lost 2 bases and 11 bases, there was a span of 12 bases. This CDR3 has 12 residues. Germline-derived CDR1 and CDR2 are SGHTA and FQGTGA.

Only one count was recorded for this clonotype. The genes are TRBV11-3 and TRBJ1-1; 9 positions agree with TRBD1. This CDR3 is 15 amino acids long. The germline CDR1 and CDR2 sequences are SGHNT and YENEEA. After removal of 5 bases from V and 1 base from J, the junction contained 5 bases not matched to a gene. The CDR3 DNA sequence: TGTGCCAGCAGCCTACGGACAGGGGCGAACACTGAAGCTTTCTTT. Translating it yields CASSLRTGANTEAFF. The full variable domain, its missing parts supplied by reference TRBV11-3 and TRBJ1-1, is EAGVVQSPRYKIIEKKQPVAFWCNPISGHNTLYWYLQNLGQGPELLIRYENEEAVDDSQLPKDRFSAERLKGVDSTLKIQPAELGDSAVYLCASSLRTGANTEAFFGQGTRLTVV.

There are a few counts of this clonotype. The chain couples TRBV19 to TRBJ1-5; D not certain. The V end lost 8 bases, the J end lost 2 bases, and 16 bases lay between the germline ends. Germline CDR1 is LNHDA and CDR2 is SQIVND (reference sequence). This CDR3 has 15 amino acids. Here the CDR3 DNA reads TGTGCCAGTCAATCGGCCTTATTGGGCAATCAGCCCCAGCATTTT. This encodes CASQSALLGNQPQHF. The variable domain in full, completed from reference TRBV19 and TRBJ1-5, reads DGGITQSPKYLFRKEGQNVTLSCEQNLNHDAMYWYRQDPGQGLRLIYYSQIVNDFQKGDIAEGYSVSREKKESFPLTVTSAQKNPTAFYLCASQSALLGNQPQHFGDGTRLSIL.

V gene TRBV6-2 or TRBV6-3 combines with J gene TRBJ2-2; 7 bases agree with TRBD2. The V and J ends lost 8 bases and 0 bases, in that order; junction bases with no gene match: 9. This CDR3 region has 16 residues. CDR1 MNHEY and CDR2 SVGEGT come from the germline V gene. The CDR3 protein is CASGGRGGSNTGELFF. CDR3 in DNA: TGTGCCAGCGGTGGGCGCGGGGGATCGAACACCGGGGAGCTGTTTTTT.

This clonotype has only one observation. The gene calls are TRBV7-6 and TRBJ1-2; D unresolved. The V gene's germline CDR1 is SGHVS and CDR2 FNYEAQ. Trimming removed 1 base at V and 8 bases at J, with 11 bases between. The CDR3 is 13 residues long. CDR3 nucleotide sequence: TGTGCCAGCAGCTTAGAGGGAGAGGACGGCTACACCTTC. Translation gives CASSLEGEDGYTF. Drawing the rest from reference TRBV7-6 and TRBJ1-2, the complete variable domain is GAGVSQSPRYKVTKRGQDVALRCDPISGHVSLYWYRQALGQGPEFLTYFNYEAQQDKSGLPNDRFSAERPEGSISTLTIQRTEQRDSAMYRCASSLEGEDGYTFGSGTRLTVV.

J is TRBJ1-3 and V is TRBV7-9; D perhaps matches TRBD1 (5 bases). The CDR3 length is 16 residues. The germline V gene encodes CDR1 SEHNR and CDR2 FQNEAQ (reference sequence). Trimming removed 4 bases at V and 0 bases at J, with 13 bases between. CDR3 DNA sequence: TGTGCCAGCAGCTCGGACACCCGGAGCTCTGGAAACACCATATATTTT. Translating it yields CASSSDTRSSGNTIYF.

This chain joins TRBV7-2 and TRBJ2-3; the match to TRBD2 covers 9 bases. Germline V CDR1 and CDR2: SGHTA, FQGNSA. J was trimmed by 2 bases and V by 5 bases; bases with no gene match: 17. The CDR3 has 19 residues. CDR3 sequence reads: CASSPRWASGTSATDTQYF. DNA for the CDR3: TGTGCCAGCAGCCCGAGGTGGGCTAGCGGGACCTCCGCCACAGATACGCAGTATTTT.

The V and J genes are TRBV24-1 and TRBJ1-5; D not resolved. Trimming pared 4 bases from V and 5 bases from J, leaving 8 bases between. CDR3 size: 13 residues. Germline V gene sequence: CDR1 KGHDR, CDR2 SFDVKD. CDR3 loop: CATSEPGDQPQHF. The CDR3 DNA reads TGTGCCACCAGTGAACCCGGGGATCAGCCCCAGCATTTT.

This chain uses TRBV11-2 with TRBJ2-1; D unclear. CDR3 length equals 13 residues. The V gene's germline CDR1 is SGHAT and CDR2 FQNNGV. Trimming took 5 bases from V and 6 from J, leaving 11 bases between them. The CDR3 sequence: CASSILILNEQFF. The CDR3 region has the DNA TGTGCCAGCAGCATCTTGATCCTCAATGAGCAGTTCTTC.

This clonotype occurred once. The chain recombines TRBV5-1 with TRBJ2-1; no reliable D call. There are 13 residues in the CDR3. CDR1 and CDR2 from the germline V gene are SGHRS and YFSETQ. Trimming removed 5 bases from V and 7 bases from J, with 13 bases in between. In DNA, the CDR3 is TGCGCCAGCAGTCCGGTGGCGGAGAATGAGCAGTTCTTC. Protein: CASSPVAENEQFF.

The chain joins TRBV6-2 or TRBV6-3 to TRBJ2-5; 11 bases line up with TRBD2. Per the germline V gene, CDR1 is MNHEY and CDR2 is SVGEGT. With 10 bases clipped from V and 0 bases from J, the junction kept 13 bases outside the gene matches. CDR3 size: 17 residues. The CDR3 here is CATTRLAGGLNQETQYF. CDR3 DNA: TGTGCCACCACCCGGCTAGCGGGGGGCCTGAACCAAGAGACCCAGTACTTC.

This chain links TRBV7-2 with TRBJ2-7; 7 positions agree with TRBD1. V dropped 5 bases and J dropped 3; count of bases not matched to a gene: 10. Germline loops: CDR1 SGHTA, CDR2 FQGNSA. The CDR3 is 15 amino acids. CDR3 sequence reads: CASSPRTGSGYEQYF. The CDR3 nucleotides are TGTGCCAGCAGCCCCCGGACAGGCTCCGGCTACGAGCAGTACTTC.